One and the same sample provided the 7 T cell receptor beta chains below, sequenced in a study of T cells in Graves' hyperthyroidism and ophthalmopathy. The investigators amplified TCR beta CDR3 regions from RNA transcripts. HTBI primers were the set used in a first-round RT-PCR of the TCR CDR3. Using its own MiXCR run on the multiplex PCR reads, TCRdb lists one record per CDR3 protein. The sample contains roughly 660,000 distinct CDR3 sequences, around a sixth of which appear only once. The sample was blood. The receptors shown here come from a man aged 45-60 years with Graves' hyperthyroidism.

This clonotype was seen many times. This chain connects TRBV12-3 or TRBV12-4 to TRBJ2-2, with TRBD1 identical over 8 bases. The CDR3 covers 13 residues. V dropped 5 bases and J dropped 6; count of bases not matched to a gene: 2. In DNA, the CDR3 is TGTGCCAGCAGTCTGACAGGGGCCGGGGAGCTGTTTTTT. As protein: CASSLTGAGELFF.

The chain couples TRBV11-2 to TRBJ2-7; D assignment may be TRBD1 or TRBD2 (5 bases each). CDR1 SGHAT and CDR2 FQNNGV come from the germline V gene. The CDR3 sequence is 12 residues long. Trimming took off 3 bases at V and 6 bases at J, with 9 bases between the two ends. CDR3 protein: CASSFAGTEQYF. CDR3 DNA: TGTGCCAGCAGCTTCGCAGGGACCGAGCAGTACTTC. The variable domain in full, with the rest retrieved from reference TRBV11-2 and TRBJ2-7, is EAGVAQSPRYKIIEKRQSVAFWCNPISGHATLYWYQQILGQGPKLLIQFQNNGVVDDSQLPKDRFSAERLKGVDSTLKIQPAKLEDSAVYLCASSFAGTEQYFGPGTRLTVT.

This clonotype was recorded a few times. A read error is possible here, since a much larger clone lies one base away. The chain uses TRBV28 and TRBJ1-3, with D hard to call. This CDR3 contains 11 residues. Germline-derived CDR1 and CDR2 are MDHEN and SYDVKM. CDR3 loop: CASQRGNAIYF. The CDR3 DNA reads TGTGCCAGCCAGAGAGGAAACGCCATATATTTT.

This clonotype was found many times. The chain links TRBV7-3 to TRBJ2-1; 14 positions agree with TRBD2. Germline CDR1 is SGHTA and CDR2 is FQGTGA. V lost 3 bases and J lost 1; bases outside the gene matches: 8. This CDR3 has 19 amino acids. The CDR3 nucleotides read TGTGCCAGCAGCTTGAGGACTAGCGGGAGGTCCGGTTCCTACAATGAGCAGTTCTTC. This codes for CASSLRTSGRSGSYNEQFF. The variable domain in full, with the rest retrieved from reference TRBV7-3 and TRBJ2-1, is GAGVSQTPSNKVTEKGKYVELRCDPISGHTALYWYRQSLGQGPEFLIYFQGTGAADDSGLPNDRFFAVRPEGSVSTLKIQRTERGDSAVYLCASSLRTSGRSGSYNEQFFGPGTRLTVL.

This clonotype was observed at least ten times. The chain carries TRBV11-2 and TRBJ2-5; D call uncertain. Germline lookup yields CDR1 SGHAT and CDR2 FQNNGV. The CDR3 is made up of 12 amino acids. Trimming stripped 0 bases from V and 5 bases from J, with 4 bases between. The CDR3 coding sequence is TGTGCCAGCAGCTTAGAGCCGGAGACCCAGTACTTC. As protein: CASSLEPETQYF.

In regard to this clonotype: A much larger clone sits a single nucleotide away, making a read error possible. The chain recombines TRBV9 with TRBJ2-2; 10 positions agree with TRBD2. CDR1 and CDR2 (germline): SGDLS, YYNGEE. This CDR3 comprises 18 residues. CDR3 loop: CASSVDPSGSANPGELFF. The CDR3 DNA is TGTGCCAGCAGCGTAGACCCTAGCGGGAGCGCGAACCCCGGGGAGCTGTTTTTT.

This clonotype was counted at least ten times. The V gene is TRBV28, the J gene TRBJ2-2; D might be TRBD2 (6 bases). This CDR3 comprises 12 residues. The V and J ends lost 6 bases and 5 bases respectively, with 7 bases between them. Germline assignment: CDR1 MDHEN and CDR2 SYDVKM. The CDR3 here is CASSRGTGELFF. The CDR3 DNA is TGTGCCAGCAGCCGGGGGACCGGGGAGCTGTTTTTT.